The text below deals with one T cell receptor (beta chain). The sample comes from a study of T-cell reconstitution after alpha-beta-depleted transplantation in children. CDR3 length: 15 amino acids. The V gene's germline CDR1 is SGHRS and CDR2 YFSETQ. With 2 bases removed from V and 6 bases from J, the gap between germline ends came to 18 bases. During its preparation, the TCRbeta library received unique molecular identifiers. Each CDR3 protein gets one entry after TCRdb re-called the PCR reads with MiXCR. The sample contains some 590,000 distinct CDR3 sequences, about 11% of which appear only once. The sequences come from PBMCs from the stem cell graft donor, collected from the stem cell graft. The rearrangement joins TRBV5-1 to TRBJ2-7; D tentatively fits TRBD1 or TRBD2 (6 bases each). This clonotype was obtained from a human donor who donated a stem cell graft to a child with acute myeloid leukemia. The CDR3: CASSLGGGGLGEQYF. The CDR3 nucleotides are TGCGCCAGCAGCTTAGGGGGAGGAGGTCTTGGCGAGCAGTACTTC.